What follows are 8 T cell receptor beta chains derived from one specimen sequenced in a study of post-analysis software for immune sequencing data. Findings of the study overall: Five or six TRBV segments were significantly more frequent in patients than in controls. TRBV5-6, TRBV5-1 and TRBV20-1 were among these segments.

cDNA libraries of TCR beta carried unique molecular identifiers. Using its own MiXCR run on the PCR reads, TCRdb lists one record per CDR3 protein. In the table there are some 890,000 distinct CDR3 sequences, 53% of which are singletons. No antigens are known for them. The sequencing input was blood. The origin of the receptors is a girl between 10 and 17 years old with multiple sclerosis.

The chain links TRBV3-1 to TRBJ2-1; tentative D call: TRBD2 (6 bases). This CDR3 contains 16 residues. Per the germline V gene, CDR1 is LGHDT and CDR2 is YNNKEL (reference sequence). V was pared by 0 bases and J by 8 bases, with 17 bases between. The CDR3 protein is CASSQEVGQPGDEQFF. The DNA for the CDR3 is TGTGCCAGCAGCCAAGAGGTGGGGCAGCCGGGGGATGAGCAGTTCTTC.

The chain couples TRBV30 to TRBJ1-5; D gene ambiguous. The CDR3 contains 15 residues. Germline CDR1 and CDR2: GTSNPN and SVGIG (reference sequence). Trimming took off 2 bases at V and 7 bases at J, with 18 bases between the two ends. The CDR3 nucleotides read TGTGCCTGGAGTAAGGCAGTTAAAATCGGACAGCCCCAGCATTTT. Translated, it gives CAWSKAVKIGQPQHF.

The V gene is TRBV6-1, the J gene TRBJ2-1, with D perhaps matching TRBD1 or TRBD2 (5 bases each). Germline V gene data show CDR1 as MNHNS and CDR2 as SASEGT. V lost 1 base to trimming and J lost 3 bases, with 16 bases between them. The CDR3 length is 17 residues. CDR3 loop: CASSEGWDGLFYNEQFF. DNA for the CDR3: TGTGCCAGCAGTGAAGGGTGGGACGGCCTCTTCTACAATGAGCAGTTCTTC.

V gene TRBV9 combines with J gene TRBJ2-4, with D uncertain. CDR1 SGDLS and CDR2 YYNGEE come from the germline V gene. V was pared by 4 bases and J by 8 bases, with 16 bases between. This CDR3 is 14 amino acids long. CDR3 sequence: CASSPFNRADIQYF. In nucleotides, the CDR3 is TGTGCCAGCAGCCCCTTCAATAGGGCAGACATTCAGTACTTC.

This clonotype was detected once. The rearrangement joins TRBV29-1 to TRBJ2-3, with TRBD2 matching over 14 bases. CDR3 length equals 17 residues. Germline V gives CDR1 SQVTM, CDR2 ANQGSEA. V lost 6 bases and J lost 1; bases outside the gene matches: 9. As DNA, the CDR3 is TGCAGCGTAAGCATCGGGACTAGCGGGAGACGCACAGATACGCAGTATTTT. Translation gives CSVSIGTSGRRTDTQYF.

The chain links TRBV6-6 to TRBJ2-4; 7 bases map to TRBD1. The better agreement between TRBJ2-7 and the DNA end casts doubt on the J call. Germline CDR1 is MNHNY and CDR2 is SVGAGI (reference sequence). There are 15 residues in the CDR3. The CDR3 DNA follows: TGTGCCAGCAGTTACGCCGACAGGGCGAGCTACGAGCAGTACTTC. Its protein is CASSYADRASYEQYF.

The chain carries TRBV6-5 and TRBJ1-4, with D maybe TRBD1 (5 bases). The CDR3 consists of 16 residues. V was pared by 5 bases and J by 5 bases, with 18 bases between. Germline CDR1 and CDR2: MNHEY and SVGAGI. CDR3 coding DNA: TGTGCCAGCAGTCAATCCCCCCGGGGCGTCAATGAAAAACTGTTTTTT. Protein product: CASSQSPRGVNEKLFF.

The chain is built from TRBV20-1 and TRBJ1-2; D is perhaps TRBD1 (6 bases). Germline CDR1 DFQATT, CDR2 SNEGSKA (reference sequence). CDR3 length equals 14 residues. V was shortened by 3 bases and J by 4 bases, with 15 bases between the two germline ends. The CDR3 region has the DNA TGCAGTGCTAGTGCCGACAGGCGGGTCTATGGCTACACCTTC. Translated, it gives CSASADRRVYGYTF.